This T cell receptor (beta chain) was captured by sequencing in a study of tumor-infiltrating lymphocytes in oesophageal squamous cell carcinoma. One entry per CDR3 protein results from TCRdb running MiXCR on the PCR reads. Of about 13,000 distinct CDR3 sequences listed, more than 45% were seen once; the top ten hold about 12%. This CDR3 region has 13 residues. J gave up 5 bases and V 4 bases, and 3 bases lay outside the gene matches. In germline, CDR1 is MNHEY, CDR2 SVGEGT. The source is a female donor with esophageal squamous cell carcinoma. The chain employs TRBV6-2 or TRBV6-3 and TRBJ1-1, with TRBD1 matching 8 bases. Sample: blood. In DNA form, the CDR3 reads TGTGCCAGCAGTTTTACAGGGGGAACTGAAGCTTTCTTT. Protein product: CASSFTGGTEAFF.